The rows below give T cell receptor beta chains drawn from one sample of a study of beta chain features in type 1 diabetes. Using immunoSEQ multiplex PCR, the repertoire was profiled, and TCRdb retains in-frame clones only, with some absent. The sample shows around 500,000 clones, about 29% of them seen only once. Material for sequencing was naive CD4+ T cells from blood. Receptors were obtained from a man aged 18 to 29 in good health. The CDR3 runs from the conserved cysteine through the conserved F or W. The order of the fields is D gene, CDR3 length, J gene, clone size, V gene, CDR3 DNA, CDR3 protein. A D gene is named only where the DNA matches it firmly. Clone size is not always given. Where it is, it says once, few, many or a class for expanded clones.

>TRBD1|14|TRBJ2-7|NA|TRBV4-1
TGCGCCAGCAGCCACCCGGGACAGAGCTACGAGCAGTACTTC
CASSHPGQSYEQYF
>NA|16|TRBJ2-3|NA|TRBV29-1
TGCAGCGCCGCCCAGGGACTCCCCTGGCCCGGAGATACGCAGTATTTT
CSAAQGLPWPGDTQYF
>NA|11|TRBJ2-3|NA|TRBV14
TGTGCCAGCAGCCAAGCAAATACGCAGTATTTT
CASSQANTQYF
>NA|12|TRBJ2-7|few|TRBV2
TGTGCCAGCAACCAGGGCTTCTACGAGCAGTACTTC
CASNQGFYEQYF
>TRBD2|16|TRBJ2-5|NA|TRBV29-1
TGCAGCGTTGTATTTGGGACTAGCGGGAGTTGGGAGACCCAGTACTTC
CSVVFGTSGSWETQYF
>NA|13|TRBJ2-7|few|TRBV29-1
TGCAGCGCAATCGAGGCCCCTAACTACGAGCAGTACTTC
CSAIEAPNYEQYF
>NA|12|TRBJ2-1|NA|TRBV5-6
TGTGCCAGCAGCTTGGAGGCCCATGAGCAGTTCTTC
CASSLEAHEQFF
>TRBD2|18|TRBJ2-7|few|TRBV4-1
TGCGCCAGCAGCCGAGGTAGCGGGAGGGCCTACGAGGACCACGAGCAGTACTTC
CASSRGSGRAYEDHEQYF
>NA|15|TRBJ2-1|NA|TRBV19
TGTGCCAGTAGTATTAACCGAAACTCCTACAATGAGCAGTTCTTC
CASSINRNSYNEQFF
>NA|14|TRBJ2-7|few|TRBV2
TGTGCCAGCAGCCTTCAAGGCCCCTTCTACGAGCAGTACTTC
CASSLQGPFYEQYF
>NA|13|TRBJ2-1|few|TRBV12-5
TGTGCTAGTGGTTGGACCTCATACAATGAGCAGTTCTTC
CASGWTSYNEQFF
>NA|15|TRBJ2-6|NA|TRBV5-1
TGCGCCAGCAGCTCAACAGGGAGCGGAGCCAACGTCCTGACTTTC
CASSSTGSGANVLTF
>TRBD1|10|TRBJ2-1|few|TRBV30
TGTGCCTGCAACAGGGGGCGCGGGTTCTTC
CACNRGRGFF
>TRBD1|14|TRBJ1-5|NA|TRBV7-2
TGTGCCAGCAGCTTAAGACAGGGGAATCAGCCCCAGCATTTT
CASSLRQGNQPQHF
>NA|17|TRBJ2-6|NA|TRBV5-1
TGCGCCAGCAGCTTGGCCGTCAGGGGCTCCGGGGCCAACGTCCTGACTTTC
CASSLAVRGSGANVLTF
>NA|14|TRBJ1-1|NA|TRBV4-2
TGTGCCAGCAGCCAAGGACAGACTAACACTGAAGCTTTCTTT
CASSQGQTNTEAFF
>TRBD2|17|TRBJ2-3|NA|TRBV10-2
TGCGCCAGCAGTCTCTCCGTGACTAGCGGGAGCGCAGATACGCAGTATTTT
CASSLSVTSGSADTQYF
>NA|15|TRBJ2-1|NA|TRBV2
TGTGCCAGCAGGCCCTTAGCGGCCTCCTACAATGAGCAGTTCTTC
CASRPLAASYNEQFF
>NA|14|TRBJ2-2|NA|TRBV7-8
TGTGCCAGCAGGAGGGGCGGAGGCACCGGGGAGCTGTTTTTT
CASRRGGGTGELFF
>TRBD2|18|TRBJ2-3|few|TRBV23-1
TGCGCCAGCAGTCAATCTAAGAGGCAGGGAGGGCGCGCAGATACGCAGTATTTT
CASSQSKRQGGRADTQYF
>NA|10|TRBJ2-1|NA|TRBV2
TGTGCCAGCATAGGGAATGAGCAGTTCTTC
CASIGNEQFF
>NA|15|TRBJ2-2|few|TRBV30
TGTGCCTGGAGATGGTCCAGCGGGCGTACCGGGGAGCTGTTTTTT
CAWRWSSGRTGELFF
>NA|12|TRBJ2-7|NA|TRBV28
TGTGCCAGCAGTTCCCCTCGGGGGGAGCAGTACTTC
CASSSPRGEQYF
>NA|12|TRBJ2-1|few|TRBV28
TGTGCCAGCAATTTGGGAGACAATGAGCAGTTCTTC
CASNLGDNEQFF
>TRBD1|14|TRBJ1-2|NA|TRBV30
TGTGCCTGGAGTGTACGGGACAGGATGGGTGGCTACACCTTC
CAWSVRDRMGGYTF
>TRBD2|14|TRBJ2-7|NA|TRBV18
TGTGCCAGCTCCCCAGGGACTAGTGGCTACGAGCAGTACTTC
CASSPGTSGYEQYF
>NA|15|TRBJ2-1|once|TRBV4-2
TGTGCCACCCATCCCCGAGCTGATTCCTACAATGAGCAGTTCTTC
CATHPRADSYNEQFF
>NA|16|TRBJ2-1|NA|TRBV5-4
TGTGCCAGCAGCTTGGGTGCTAGCGTCTCCTACAATGAGCAGTTCTTC
CASSLGASVSYNEQFF
>NA|14|TRBJ2-2|NA|TRBV2
TGTGCCAGCAGTGGGCTGGGTCGGACCGGGGAGCTGTTTTTT
CASSGLGRTGELFF
>NA|16|TRBJ2-6|NA|TRBV7-9
TGTGCCAGCAGCCGCGGCGGGTCCTCTGGGGCCAACGTCCTGACTTTC
CASSRGGSSGANVLTF
>NA|16|TRBJ2-5|NA|TRBV5-1
TGCGCCAGCAGCCCCGGGCTCCTGATGGGGCAAGAGACCCAGTACTTC
CASSPGLLMGQETQYF
>TRBD1|14|TRBJ2-7|few|TRBV2
TGTGCCAGCAGTGAACGGGACAGGGGTTACGAGCAGTACTTC
CASSERDRGYEQYF
>TRBD1|17|TRBJ2-5|NA|TRBV28
TGTGCCAGCAGTACGCCGGGACAGGGAATATCTCAAGAGACCCAGTACTTC
CASSTPGQGISQETQYF
>NA|14|TRBJ2-3|NA|TRBV9
TGTGCCAGCAGCGTAGGTAGACGCACAGATACGCAGTATTTT
CASSVGRRTDTQYF
>TRBD2|19|TRBJ2-1|NA|TRBV7-9
TGTGCCAGCAGCACCCCACCCCCAAAGCGGGGAATACCTATCAATGAGCAGTTCTTC
CASSTPPPKRGIPINEQFF
>TRBD2|14|TRBJ2-1|NA|TRBV7-2
TGTGCCAGCAGCTCGGGACTAGCGAACAATGAGCAGTTCTTC
CASSSGLANNEQFF
>NA|13|TRBJ2-1|NA|TRBV14
TGTGCCAGCGCCTTCGGGGTGGAGAATGAGCAGTTCTTC
CASAFGVENEQFF
>NA|15|TRBJ2-1|NA|TRBV7-9
TGTGCCAGCAGATTAGTGGGGTCGAAGGACAATGAGCAGTTCTTC
CASRLVGSKDNEQFF
>NA|14|TRBJ1-2|NA|TRBV28
TGTGCCAGCAGTCTCCGGGCTCACGGCCATGGCTACACCTTC
CASSLRAHGHGYTF
>NA|15|TRBJ1-5|NA|TRBV30
TGTGCCTGGAGTACGGACCCTGGGGGCAATCAGCCCCAGCATTTT
CAWSTDPGGNQPQHF
>NA|15|TRBJ2-2|NA|TRBV30
TGTGCCTGGAGTGTACGAGGGATCGACACCGGGGAGCTGTTTTTT
CAWSVRGIDTGELFF
>NA|13|TRBJ2-5|NA|TRBV7-2
TGTGCCAGCAGCTTAGCGTGGGACGAGACCCAGTACTTC
CASSLAWDETQYF
>TRBD2|14|TRBJ2-1|NA|TRBV30
TGTGCCTGGAGGCAGACTAGCGGGAGAGGTGAGCAGTTCTTC
CAWRQTSGRGEQFF
>TRBD1|14|TRBJ1-3|NA|TRBV7-2
TGTGCCAGCAGCTTGGACAGGGCTGGAAACACCATATATTTT
CASSLDRAGNTIYF
>NA|12|TRBJ1-1|NA|TRBV6-6
TGTGCCAGCAGTTACGAGAACACTGAAGCTTTCTTT
CASSYENTEAFF
>NA|12|TRBJ1-2|few|TRBV6-1
TGTGCCAGCAGTGGACGACAGTATGGCTACACCTTC
CASSGRQYGYTF
>NA|13|TRBJ1-5|NA|TRBV30
TGTGCCTGGGGCGGGGCTCAAGGACAGCCCCAGCATTTT
CAWGGAQGQPQHF
>NA|13|TRBJ2-7|few|TRBV29-1
TGCAGCGTTGTCCACGGATCCTCCTACGAGCAGTACTTC
CSVVHGSSYEQYF
>NA|15|TRBJ2-3|few|TRBV5-1
TGCGCCAGCAGCTTGGAAATCCAAAGCACAGATACGCAGTATTTT
CASSLEIQSTDTQYF
>NA|14|TRBJ1-1|few|TRBV23-1
TGCGCCAGCAGTCAATCTCAGGAGATTACTGAAGCTTTCTTT
CASSQSQEITEAFF